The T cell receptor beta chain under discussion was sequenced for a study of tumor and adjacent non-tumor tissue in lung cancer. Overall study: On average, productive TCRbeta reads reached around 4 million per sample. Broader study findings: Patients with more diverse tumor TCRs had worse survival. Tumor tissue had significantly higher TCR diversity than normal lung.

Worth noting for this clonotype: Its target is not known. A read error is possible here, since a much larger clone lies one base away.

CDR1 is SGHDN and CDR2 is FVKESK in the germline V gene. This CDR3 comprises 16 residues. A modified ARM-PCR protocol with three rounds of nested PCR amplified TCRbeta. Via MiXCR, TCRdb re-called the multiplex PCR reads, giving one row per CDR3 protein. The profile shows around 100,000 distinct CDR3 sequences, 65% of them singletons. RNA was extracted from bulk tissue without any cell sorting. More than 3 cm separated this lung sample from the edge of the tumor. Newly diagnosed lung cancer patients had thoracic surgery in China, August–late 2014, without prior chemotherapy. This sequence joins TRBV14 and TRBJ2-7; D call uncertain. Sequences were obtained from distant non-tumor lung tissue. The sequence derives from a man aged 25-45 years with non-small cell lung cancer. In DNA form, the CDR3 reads TGTGCCGGCAGCCAAAGGAGCTTGACGGGCGTGGCGAAGCAGTACTTC. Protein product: CAGSQRSLTGVAKQYF.